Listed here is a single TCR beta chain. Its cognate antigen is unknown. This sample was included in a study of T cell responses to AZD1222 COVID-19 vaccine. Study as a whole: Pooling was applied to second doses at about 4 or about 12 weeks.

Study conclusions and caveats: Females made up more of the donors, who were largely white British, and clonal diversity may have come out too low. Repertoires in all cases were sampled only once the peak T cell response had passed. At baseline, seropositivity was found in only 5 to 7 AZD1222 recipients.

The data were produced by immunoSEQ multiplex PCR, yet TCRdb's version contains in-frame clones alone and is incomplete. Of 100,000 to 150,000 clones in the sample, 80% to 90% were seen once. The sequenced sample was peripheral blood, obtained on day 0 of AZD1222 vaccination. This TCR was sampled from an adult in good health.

The CDR3, as DNA: TGTGCCAGCAGTGACCCCCCGAGGACGGGCTACACCTTC. Translating gives CASSDPPRTGYTF. The chain recombines TRBV25-1 with TRBJ1-2; D is undetermined. Germline-derived CDR1 and CDR2 are MGHDK and SYGVNS. The germline V and J ends were trimmed by 3 bases and 8 bases, with 13 bases remaining between them. There are 13 residues in the CDR3.